This T cell receptor (beta chain) stems from a study of blood T cell repertoires in COVID-19. This clone was observed a few times. The same CDR3 also results from other DNA sequences found in this sample. The CDR3 extends over 13 amino acids. V lost 3 bases, J lost 0 bases, and 5 bases lay in between. Original processing methods: Estimation of nucleated cell counts was performed using reference gene primer amplification. This table comes from immunoSEQ multiplex PCR, and its TCRdb copy is limited to in-frame clones, with some not included. D and trimming come from the DNA, and the V and J calls and clone size come from that table. Among 200,000 to 250,000 clones listed, almost 85% were seen once.

The chain combines TRBV12-3 or TRBV12-4 with TRBJ1-1; D call uncertain. Sequencing used peripheral blood. The clonotype was recovered from a woman aged 70-85 years with COVID-19, enrolled during active disease. CDR3 in amino acids: CASSFRVNTEAFF. Written as DNA, the CDR3 is TGTGCCAGCAGTTTCCGGGTGAACACTGAAGCTTTCTTT.